A single sample is the source of the 23 T cell receptor beta chains below, sequenced in a study of T cells in Graves' hyperthyroidism and ophthalmopathy. Amplification targeted TCR beta CDR3 regions from RNA transcripts. During a first-round RT-PCR of the TCR CDR3, the HTBI primer set was used. TCRdb analysed the multiplex PCR reads with MiXCR anew, one entry per CDR3 protein. Of 490,000 or so distinct CDR3 sequences in the sample, 35% to 50% are singletons; the top ten hold around 47%. Specimen: peripheral blood or thyroid tissue (not recorded which). The receptors come from an adult woman with Graves' disease, either hyperthyroidism or ophthalmopathy (not recorded which).

The CDR3 spells CASSEAGADETQYF. The CDR3 region has the DNA TGTGCCAGCAGTGAGGCGGGAGCTGACGAGACCCAGTACTTC. The chain links TRBV2 to TRBJ2-5, with 7 nucleotides matching TRBD2. The germline gives CDR1 SNHLY, CDR2 FYNNEI. The CDR3 consists of 14 residues. The V segment lost 3 bases and the J segment 5 bases; nucleotides outside the gene matches: 6.

This clonotype was seen a handful of times. The chain links TRBV10-3 to TRBJ2-5, with 8 nucleotides matching TRBD2. Germline-derived CDR1 and CDR2 are ENHRY and SYGVKD. J was trimmed by 6 bases and V by 3 bases; bases with no gene match: 3. This CDR3 has 13 amino acids. The CDR3 DNA reads TGTGCCATCAGTGAAACGGGAGGGCAGACCCAGTACTTC. It is translated as CAISETGGQTQYF.

The V and J genes are TRBV29-1 and TRBJ2-7; 7 bases map to TRBD1. Trimming removed 7 bases from V and 6 bases from J; junction bases left unmatched: 9. CDR1 is SQVTM, CDR2 ANQGSEA, per germline. The CDR3 length is 12 residues. DNA of the CDR3: TGCAGCGGTACCTCACAGGGGTTCGAGCAGTACTTC. Encoded protein: CSGTSQGFEQYF.

This clonotype occurred many times. The genes are TRBV20-1 and TRBJ1-6, with D perhaps matching TRBD1 (6 bases). Germline V gene sequence: CDR1 DFQATT, CDR2 SNEGSKA (reference sequence). The V end lost 0 bases, the J end lost 7 bases, and 16 bases lay between the germline ends. The CDR3 totals 16 residues. This CDR3 reads CSARDPRGSTNSPLHF. CDR3 sequence (DNA): TGCAGTGCTAGAGATCCCAGGGGATCGACAAATTCACCCCTCCACTTT.

The chain recombines TRBV19 with TRBJ1-2; tentative D call: TRBD1 (5 bases). V lost 3 bases, J lost 3 bases, and 14 bases lay in between. The CDR3 length is 15 residues. The germline V gene has CDR1 LNHDA and CDR2 SQIVND (reference sequence). CDR3 amino acids: CASSMAGRADYGYTF. The DNA of the CDR3 is TGTGCCAGTAGTATGGCAGGGCGCGCCGACTATGGCTACACCTTC.

The CDR3, as DNA: TGCAGTGCTAGAACCGGGACAGGCAATGAGCAGTTCTTC. Residues: CSARTGTGNEQFF. The chain recombines TRBV20-1 with TRBJ2-1; 8 bases agree with TRBD1. V was clipped by 2 bases and J by 6 bases; unmatched bases: 3. CDR3 size: 13 residues. Germline assignment: CDR1 DFQATT and CDR2 SNEGSKA (reference sequence).

This clonotype has just a few counts. This chain uses TRBV28 with TRBJ1-1; no definite D call. In germline, CDR1 is MDHEN, CDR2 SYDVKM. V was trimmed by 2 bases and J by 0 bases, leaving 7 bases between them. This CDR3 is 14 amino acids long. CDR3 loop: CASSLPQLNTEAFF. DNA of the CDR3: TGTGCCAGCAGTTTACCCCAACTGAACACTGAAGCTTTCTTT.

In its sample, this clonotype was seen many times. The chain joins TRBV5-1 to TRBJ2-5, with 11 nucleotides matching TRBD2. The CDR3 loop spans 18 amino acids. V lost 4 bases, J lost 7 bases, and 18 bases stayed unmatched. Germline CDR1 is SGHRS and CDR2 is YFSETQ. CDR3 sequence reads: CASSPHNSGRARVGTQYF. The CDR3 nucleotides are TGCGCCAGCAGCCCTCATAATAGCGGGAGGGCCCGGGTTGGGACCCAGTACTTC.

V is TRBV7-9 and J is TRBJ1-5, with a tentative D call TRBD1 (5 bases). The germline V gene encodes CDR1 SEHNR and CDR2 FQNEAQ (reference sequence). With 5 bases removed from V and 7 bases from J, the gap between germline ends came to 15 bases. The CDR3 runs to 14 residues. The CDR3 reads CASSPPSGDQPQHF. CDR3 sequence (DNA): TGTGCCAGCAGCCCCCCTAGCGGGGACCAGCCCCAGCATTTT.

In this sample, this clonotype turned up many times. This chain links TRBV5-4 with TRBJ2-7; perhaps TRBD2 as D (5 bases). Trimming stripped 5 bases from V and 6 bases from J, with 15 bases between. The CDR3 has 13 residues. Looked up from germline, CDR1 is SGHNT and CDR2 is YYREEE (reference sequence). The CDR3 nucleotides read TGTGCCAGCAGTTTCGGACTGGCCCCCGAGCAGTACTTC. This sequence encodes CASSFGLAPEQYF.

This clonotype was detected many times. The chain links TRBV5-1 to TRBJ1-2; unclear D gene. The CDR3 extends over 13 amino acids. The ends were cut back, 2 bases at V and 8 bases at J, with 13 bases in the middle. Germline V gene data show CDR1 as SGHRS and CDR2 as YFSETQ. In DNA, the CDR3 is TGCGCCAGCAGCTTCGACGGAGCGGGGGGCTACACCTTC. Its translation: CASSFDGAGGYTF.

There are many counts of this clonotype. Germline is not matched at one junction end, which may reflect a read error. The CDR3 DNA reads as TGCAGTGCCAGAGGGGCAGGCGCTAACTATGGCTACACCTTC. Protein: CSARGAGANYGYTF. The genes are TRBV20-1 and TRBJ1-2; maybe TRBD1 (5 bases). In germline, CDR1 is DFQATT, CDR2 SNEGSKA (reference sequence). This CDR3 is 14 amino acids long.

The chain joins TRBV13 to TRBJ2-5; the match to TRBD2 covers 10 bases. Germline CDR1 is PRHDT and CDR2 is FYEKMQ (reference sequence). V lost 0 bases, J lost 7 bases, and 2 bases stayed unmatched. The CDR3 has 14 residues. In DNA form, the CDR3 reads TGTGCCAGCAGCTTAGGTAGCGGGAGGTCGACCCAGTACTTC. The encoded protein is CASSLGSGRSTQYF.

This clonotype was counted a single time. The chain recombines TRBV14 with TRBJ1-6; TRBD1 matches at 9 bases. Germline assignment: CDR1 SGHDN and CDR2 FVKESK. Losses at the gene ends were 7 bases for V and 0 bases for J; bases not matched to a gene: 10. The CDR3 extends over 18 amino acids. The CDR3 protein is CASTHGGQGLSYNSPLHF. The CDR3 region has the DNA TGTGCCAGCACCCATGGGGGACAGGGTCTCTCCTATAATTCACCCCTCCACTTT.

This clonotype has a count of ten or more. CDR3 DNA sequence: TGCAGTGCTAGAGATGTGACAGGGATCTCTGGGGCCAACGTCCTGACTTTC. This sequence encodes CSARDVTGISGANVLTF. The gene calls are TRBV20-1 and TRBJ2-6, with 7 nucleotides matching TRBD1. CDR3 length: 17 residues. V gave up 0 bases and J gave up 0 bases; unmatched junction bases: 5. Germline CDR1 DFQATT, CDR2 SNEGSKA (reference sequence).

The table lists this clonotype with many counts. The chain employs TRBV29-1 and TRBJ2-7; TRBD2 matches at 7 bases. CDR1 is SQVTM, CDR2 ANQGSEA, per germline. The CDR3 is 11 residues long. The trim removed 6 bases at V and 6 bases at J, leaving 5 bases unmatched. The CDR3 sequence is CSVRWGGEQYF. Here the CDR3 DNA reads TGCAGCGTCCGCTGGGGGGGCGAGCAGTACTTC.

The chain is built from TRBV5-1 and TRBJ2-5, with a possible D match to TRBD2 (5 bases). The length of the CDR3 is 13 residues. Germline loops: CDR1 SGHRS, CDR2 YFSETQ. CDR3: CASGDTPQETQYF. CDR3 sequence (DNA): TGCGCAAGCGGTGATACACCTCAAGAGACCCAGTACTTC.

Notes on this clonotype: Possible read error: a much larger clone is one base away. The chain combines TRBV20-1 with TRBJ1-1; 7 bases map to TRBD1. J was trimmed by 4 bases and V by 0 bases; bases with no gene match: 5. The germline V gene encodes CDR1 DFQATT and CDR2 SNEGSKA (reference sequence). CDR3 length equals 14 residues. In DNA, the CDR3 is TGCAGTGCTAGAGATGCCAGGGGGAGCACTGAAGCTTTCTTT. Translating it yields CSARDARGSTEAFF.

The chain joins TRBV20-1 to TRBJ2-7, with D perhaps assigned TRBD1 or TRBD2 (6 bases each). Germline V gene sequence: CDR1 DFQATT, CDR2 SNEGSKA (reference sequence). The V end lost 3 bases, the J end lost 3 bases, and 15 bases lay between the germline ends. The CDR3 has 14 amino acids. CDR3 sequence: CSASGGPPHYEQYF. In DNA, the CDR3 is TGCAGTGCTAGCGGGGGCCCACCTCACTACGAGCAGTACTTC.

V is TRBV2 and J is TRBJ1-2, with 8 bases fitting TRBD1. Germline CDR1 is SNHLY and CDR2 is FYNNEI. CDR3 size: 11 residues. The junction had 3 bases not matched to a gene; V was cut back by 9 bases and J by 6 bases. CDR3: CARTGGNGYTF. The CDR3 DNA is TGTGCCAGAACAGGGGGTAATGGCTACACCTTC.

Details on this clonotype: Possible read error: a much larger clone is one base away. V usage is TRBV20-1 and J usage is TRBJ1-1; weak D call: TRBD1 (5 bases). This CDR3 spans 14 amino acids. Trimming removed 3 bases from V and 12 bases from J, with 23 bases in between. Germline CDR1 is DFQATT and CDR2 is SNEGSKA (reference sequence). The CDR3 spells CSASGTTAGAETFF. CDR3 in DNA: TGCAGTGCTAGTGGGACGACAGCAGGTGCGGAAACTTTCTTT.

Note on this clonotype: This likely comes from a read error, as the CDR3 has no conserved phenylalanine or tryptophan at its end. The DNA is left out, because the CDR3 cannot be placed on it with certainty; the CDR3 is given as TCRdb lists it. The chain uses TRBV7-8 and TRBJ2-5; TRBD1, the table's D call, lacks a check against the DNA. The CDR3 totals 8 residues, both ends included. Germline V lookup: CDR1 SGHVS, CDR2 FQNEAQ. CDR3 sequence: CASSPRGG.

The chain is built from TRBV20-1 and TRBJ1-5, with 9 positions matching TRBD1. The CDR3 is 16 residues long. The V gene end was trimmed by 0 bases and the J gene end by 4 bases; junction bases not matched to a gene: 7. CDR1 and CDR2 (germline): DFQATT, SNEGSKA (reference sequence). The DNA of the CDR3 is TGCAGTGCTAGAGATCGAGGGACAGGGTCGAATCAGCCCCAGCATTTT. Residues: CSARDRGTGSNQPQHF.